The present T cell receptor (beta chain) was sequenced within a study of Ad26.COV2.S vaccination and SARS-CoV-2 variants. Treatment given: around 19 received Ad26.COV2.S at low or high dose, single or two shots; about 5 received placebo; per-sample allocation not given. All samples were drawn on day 63, counting from the first vaccine or placebo injection. Study-wide points: Analyses that measured TCR breadth and depth may have underestimated total T cell responses. Breadth, reportedly substantial, characterized the spike-specific CD8+ and CD4+ T cell responses after vaccination.

Assay used: immunoSEQ multiplex PCR; TCRdb lists only in-frame clones, some missing. The sample shows around 340,000 clones, around 90% of them seen only once. Concerning this clone: The antigen remains unidentified.

Germline V gene data show CDR1 as MRHNA and CDR2 as SNTAGT. V shed 6 bases, J shed 6 bases, and the junction held 5 bases outside the gene matches. This CDR3 is built from 12 residues. The sequencing used peripheral blood, collected in a trial of Ad26.COV2.S vaccine versus placebo. The chain links TRBV6-4 to TRBJ2-7; TRBD1 agrees at 7 bases. This clonotype was sampled from a person between 18 and 65 years old who received the Ad26.COV2.S COVID-19 vaccine or a placebo. The CDR3 spells CASSDAGGEQYF. The CDR3 DNA follows: TGTGCCAGCAGCGACGCAGGGGGCGAGCAGTACTTC.